The 2 T cell receptor beta chains below were found in one sample sequenced in a study of Ad26.COV2.S vaccination and SARS-CoV-2 variants. Treatment reported: some 19 received Ad26.COV2.S at low or high dose, single or two shots; a few received placebo; per-sample allocation not given. Samples analyzed were those drawn on day 63 after the first vaccine or placebo injection. Clones were read by immunoSEQ multiplex PCR, and TCRdb kept only the in-frame ones, dropping some. The sample carries 400,000 to 450,000 clones, about 90% recorded once. The material sequenced was peripheral blood, taken in a trial of Ad26.COV2.S vaccine versus placebo. These receptors originate from a person aged 18-60 years who received the Ad26.COV2.S COVID-19 vaccine or a placebo.

The chain links TRBV3-1 (or the pseudogene TRBV3-2) to TRBJ2-3; TRBD2 aligns across 11 bases. Germline CDR1 and CDR2: LGHDT and YNNKEL (reference sequence). J lost 5 bases, V lost 3 bases, and 7 bases had no gene match. The CDR3 is 16 residues long. CDR3 bases: TGTGCCAGCAGCCATGCTAGCGGGGGGCCGGGAGATACGCAGTATTTT. Translation gives CASSHASGGPGDTQYF.

This clone was found once. This rearrangement joins TRBV2 to TRBJ1-1; D remains ambiguous. Germline lookup yields CDR1 SNHLY and CDR2 FYNNEI. Trimming pared 4 bases from V and 6 bases from J, leaving 9 bases between. The CDR3 has 12 amino acids. CDR3 sequence: CASSADLPEAFF. The DNA of the CDR3 is TGTGCCAGCAGTGCAGATCTCCCTGAAGCTTTCTTT.